These 31 T cell receptor beta chains came from one sample sequenced in a study of cytomegalovirus exposure and HLA in healthy donors. 60 Vbeta and 13 Jbeta primers were used in PCR. Produced via immunoSEQ multiplex PCR; TCRdb's table is partial and in-frame only. The sample has over 90,000 clones, roughly four fifths seen once; the top ten hold 4.5% to 5.5%. Sequencing was carried out using PBMCs. These receptors originate from a man aged 35 to 55 in good health and CMV-seropositive.

This clone has a handful of counts. V and J are TRBV19 and TRBJ1-5; no definite D call. Germline CDR1 reads LNHDA; CDR2 reads SQIVND (reference sequence). This CDR3 comprises 14 residues. Trimming removed 1 base at V and 7 bases at J, with 11 bases between. CDR3 in amino acids: CASSIVEGWQPQHF. CDR3 nucleotide sequence: TGTGCCAGTAGTATAGTTGAGGGTTGGCAGCCCCAGCATTTT.

The J gene is TRBJ2-7, the V gene TRBV19; D is unresolved. Germline V gene data show CDR1 as LNHDA and CDR2 as SQIVND (reference sequence). The ends were cut back, 6 bases at V and 0 bases at J, with 12 bases in the middle. CDR3 size: 14 residues. The CDR3 nucleotides are TGTGCCAGTAGGGCACGCAGAAGCTCCTACGAGCAGTACTTC. It codes for CASRARRSSYEQYF.

The V call is TRBV19, the J call TRBJ1-3, with 7 nucleotides matching TRBD1. This CDR3 contains 15 residues. The germline gives CDR1 LNHDA, CDR2 SQIVND (reference sequence). After removal of 5 bases from V and 2 bases from J, the junction contained 6 bases not matched to a gene. CDR3 in DNA: TGTGCCAGTAGTGCATGGGGGACAGCTGGAAACACCATATATTTT. It yields the protein CASSAWGTAGNTIYF.

The CDR3 DNA reads TGTGCCAGCAGTTTAGGGGGGTTCTATGGCTACACCTTC. This sequence encodes CASSLGGFYGYTF. The chain joins TRBV28 to TRBJ1-2, with a weak D call TRBD1 (5 bases). CDR1 is MDHEN, CDR2 SYDVKM, per germline. CDR3 length equals 13 residues. V was clipped by 2 bases and J by 4 bases, with 8 bases between them.

J is TRBJ2-7 and V is TRBV18; maybe TRBD2 (5 bases). From germline, CDR1 is KGHSH and CDR2 LQKENI. There are 13 residues in the CDR3. With 5 bases removed from V and 2 bases from J, the gap between germline ends came to 10 bases. The CDR3 nucleotides read TGTGCCAGCTCAGCCTCCGGGACCTACGAGCAGTACTTC. Protein: CASSASGTYEQYF.

This clone has just one count. The chain links TRBV28 to TRBJ1-3, with D maybe TRBD1 (5 bases). Germline V lookup: CDR1 MDHEN, CDR2 SYDVKM. The CDR3 runs to 16 residues. V was pared by 4 bases and J by 0 bases, with 13 bases between. Written as DNA, the CDR3 is TGTGCCAGCAGTTCCCAAGGGGCGAGCTCTGGAAACACCATATATTTT. Translated: CASSSQGASSGNTIYF.

The J gene is TRBJ1-5, the V gene TRBV30; TRBD1 aligns across 11 bases. This CDR3 is 15 amino acids long. Unmatched junction bases numbered 3, after V lost 0 bases and J lost 5 bases. In germline, CDR1 is GTSNPN, CDR2 SVGIG (reference sequence). DNA for the CDR3: TGTGCCTGGAGTGTAGGGACAGGGGGTTATCAGCCCCAGCATTTT. Translation: CAWSVGTGGYQPQHF.

CDR3 region: CSVLRPGYGYTF. The CDR3 DNA is TGCAGCGTTCTGCGCCCTGGCTATGGCTACACCTTC. The chain links TRBV29-1 to TRBJ1-2; D unresolved. From germline, CDR1 is SQVTM and CDR2 ANQGSEA. Trimming cost V 5 bases and J 4 bases, with 11 bases left between them. There are 12 residues in the CDR3.

This rearrangement joins TRBV11-2 to TRBJ2-3, with D tentatively TRBD2 (6 bases). CDR3 size: 12 residues. Germline CDR1 reads SGHAT; CDR2 reads FQNNGV. The ends were cut back, 5 bases at V and 7 bases at J, with 10 bases in the middle. The CDR3 spells CASSPAGHTQYF. In DNA form, the CDR3 reads TGTGCCAGCAGCCCCGCGGGACATACGCAGTATTTT.

The chain is built from TRBV6-5 and TRBJ2-7; maybe TRBD1 (5 bases). The CDR3 covers 15 residues. V was trimmed by 3 bases and J by 1 base, leaving 13 bases between them. CDR1 is MNHEY and CDR2 is SVGAGI in the germline V gene. The CDR3 coding sequence is TGTGCCAGCAGTTATGGACAAATGGGTTCCTACGAGCAGTACTTC. It codes for CASSYGQMGSYEQYF.

In DNA, the CDR3 is TGCGCCAGCAGCCCCCCCAAGGAGGGACTCGGGGAGCTGTTTTTT. Translated, it gives CASSPPKEGLGELFF. The chain uses TRBV5-1 and TRBJ2-2; possible D gene TRBD2, 6 bases. Germline CDR1 reads SGHRS; CDR2 reads YFSETQ. This CDR3 contains 15 residues. Trimming took 4 bases from V and 7 from J, leaving 17 bases between them. The full variable domain, its missing parts supplied by reference TRBV5-1 and TRBJ2-2, is KAGVTQTPRYLIKTRGQQVTLSCSPISGHRSVSWYQQTPGQGLQFLFEYFSETQRNKGNFPGRFSGRQFSNSRSEMNVSTLELGDSALYLCASSPPKEGLGELFFGEGSRLTVL.

This clone was seen a handful of times. The chain carries TRBV5-1 and TRBJ2-5; D is uncertain. Germline loops: CDR1 SGHRS, CDR2 YFSETQ. Trimming took 4 bases from V and 4 from J, leaving 17 bases between them. This CDR3 is built from 15 residues. CDR3 protein: CASSGDGRLTETQYF. The DNA of the CDR3 is TGCGCCAGCAGCGGCGATGGCAGGCTAACAGAGACCCAGTACTTC. The full variable domain, rest sourced from reference TRBV5-1 and TRBJ2-5, is KAGVTQTPRYLIKTRGQQVTLSCSPISGHRSVSWYQQTPGQGLQFLFEYFSETQRNKGNFPGRFSGRQFSNSRSEMNVSTLELGDSALYLCASSGDGRLTETQYFGPGTRLLVL.

This chain joins TRBV27 and TRBJ2-7, with 7 nucleotides matching TRBD1. The CDR3 runs to 15 residues. CDR1 is MNHEY, CDR2 SMNVEV, per germline (reference sequence). Trimming took 5 bases from V and 2 from J; bases not matched to a gene: 9. The CDR3 loop is CASSITGTAAYEQYF. CDR3 coding DNA: TGTGCCAGCAGTATCACCGGGACAGCCGCCTACGAGCAGTACTTC.

This sequence joins TRBV2 and TRBJ2-4; no reliable D call. The CDR3 contains 15 residues. Looked up from germline, CDR1 is SNHLY and CDR2 is FYNNEI. V lost 6 bases and J lost 2, with 14 bases in between. In DNA, the CDR3 is TGTGCCAGCAGCTCCTTATTGACAACCAAAAACATTCAGTACTTC. Encoded protein: CASSSLLTTKNIQYF.

The rearrangement links TRBV5-6 to TRBJ1-2, with 11 bases aligning to TRBD1. The germline gives CDR1 SGHDT, CDR2 YYEEEE. Trimming removed 4 bases from V and 2 bases from J; junction bases left unmatched: 1. The CDR3 is 14 amino acids. In DNA form, the CDR3 reads TGTGCCAGCAGCAGGGACAGGGGGAACTATGGCTACACCTTC. Residues: CASSRDRGNYGYTF.

The rearrangement joins TRBV6-6 to TRBJ1-1; D is possibly TRBD1 (5 bases). The CDR3 runs 16 residues. Per germline, CDR1 MNHNY and CDR2 SVGAGI (reference sequence). Trimming shortened V by 3 bases and J by 1 base, and 15 bases separated the two germline ends. CDR3 amino acids: CASSYWEGTQNTEAFF. The CDR3 nucleotides are TGTGCCAGCAGTTATTGGGAGGGGACCCAGAACACTGAAGCTTTCTTT.

The chain is built from TRBV5-1 and TRBJ1-2; D remains unclear. The CDR3 is 11 residues long. In germline, CDR1 is SGHRS, CDR2 YFSETQ. Between the trimmed V and J ends, which lost 0 bases and 9 bases, there was a span of 6 bases. This chain's CDR3 is CASSLDESYTF. The DNA of the CDR3 is TGCGCCAGCAGCTTGGATGAGAGCTACACCTTC.

This clone was picked up a small number of times. The V call is TRBV6-5, the J call TRBJ1-2; TRBD1 might be the D (6 bases). CDR1 is MNHEY, CDR2 SVGAGI, per germline. The germline V and J ends were trimmed by 6 bases and 2 bases, with 10 bases remaining between them. CDR3 length: 13 residues. The CDR3 bases are TGTGCCAGCAGGAGGACAGTGAACTATGGCTACACCTTC. Translated: CASRRTVNYGYTF.

The chain links TRBV5-5 to TRBJ2-5; 10 nucleotides line up with TRBD1. The CDR3 contains 15 residues. V lost 7 bases, J lost 5 bases, and 11 bases stayed unmatched. From germline, CDR1 is SGHKS and CDR2 YYEKEE (reference sequence). CDR3 loop: CASRYPDRGMETQYF. The CDR3 region has the DNA TGTGCCAGCCGATACCCGGACAGGGGGATGGAGACCCAGTACTTC.

The chain is built from TRBV5-1 and TRBJ2-5; weak D call: TRBD2 (5 bases). The CDR3 totals 13 residues. Per the germline V gene, CDR1 is SGHRS and CDR2 is YFSETQ. Trimming stripped 5 bases from V and 1 base from J, with 9 bases between. The CDR3: CASSSDFQETQYF. Here the CDR3 DNA reads TGCGCCAGCAGTTCGGACTTCCAAGAGACCCAGTACTTC.

The gene calls are TRBV29-1 and TRBJ2-7; 16 bases map to TRBD2. The CDR3 is 15 amino acids. Germline CDR1 and CDR2: SQVTM and ANQGSEA. With V trimmed by 6 bases and J by 2 bases, 4 bases remained unmatched. The CDR3 bases are TGCAGCGTCCCGGGACTAGCGGGGGGGCCCTACGAGCAGTACTTC. It translates to CSVPGLAGGPYEQYF.

This chain connects TRBV5-5 to TRBJ2-1; no definite D call. V lost 2 bases and J lost 6, with 15 bases in between. This CDR3 spans 15 amino acids. Germline V gene data show CDR1 as SGHKS and CDR2 as YYEKEE (reference sequence). DNA of the CDR3: TGTGCCAGCAGCTTACTCGAATCTAGGTCCAATGAGCAGTTCTTC. Its translation: CASSLLESRSNEQFF.

The chain joins TRBV7-8 to TRBJ2-1, with 8 positions matching TRBD1. V lost 8 bases, J lost 1 base, and 4 bases stayed unmatched. The CDR3 runs 14 residues. Germline V lookup: CDR1 SGHVS, CDR2 FQNEAQ. The CDR3 reads CASGGQASYNEQFF. The CDR3 nucleotides read TGTGCCAGCGGGGGACAGGCGTCCTACAATGAGCAGTTCTTC.

In this sample, this clone turned up a few times. V gene TRBV4-1 combines with J gene TRBJ2-1; TRBD1 matches at 7 bases. The CDR3 consists of 17 residues. The germline gives CDR1 MGHRA, CDR2 YSYEKL. With 0 bases clipped from V and 2 bases from J, the junction kept 7 bases outside the gene matches. CDR3 region: CASSQDVTGTTYNEQFF. For the CDR3, the DNA is TGCGCCAGCAGCCAAGATGTGACAGGGACGACCTACAATGAGCAGTTCTTC.

The chain has TRBV27 and TRBJ2-1; 8 nucleotides match TRBD1. CDR1 is MNHEY, CDR2 SMNVEV, per germline (reference sequence). The ends lost 7 bases at V and 0 bases at J; junction bases unmatched: 5. This CDR3 has 15 residues. CDR3 sequence: CASKPGQGSYNEQFF. As DNA, the CDR3 is TGTGCCAGCAAACCCGGACAGGGCTCCTACAATGAGCAGTTCTTC.

The count of this clone is one. The rearrangement joins TRBV5-1 to TRBJ2-1, with 10 nucleotides matching TRBD2. Trimming cost V 3 bases and J 0 bases; bases outside gene matches: 0. CDR1 and CDR2 from the germline V gene are SGHRS and YFSETQ. This CDR3 is 15 amino acids long. DNA of the CDR3: TGCGCCAGCAGCTCTAGCGGGGGCTCCTACAATGAGCAGTTCTTC. This translates into CASSSSGGSYNEQFF.

In this sample, this clone turned up a few times. V usage is TRBV7-2 and J usage is TRBJ2-1, with TRBD2 identical over 11 bases. The CDR3 is 16 residues long. The V segment lost 1 base and the J segment 5 bases; nucleotides outside the gene matches: 4. Germline CDR1 SGHTA, CDR2 FQGNSA. CDR3: CASSLVGTSGNNEQFF. As DNA, the CDR3 is TGTGCCAGCAGCTTAGTGGGGACTAGCGGCAACAATGAGCAGTTCTTC.

The chain carries TRBV28 and TRBJ2-1; TRBD2 might be the D (6 bases). Between the trimmed V and J ends, which lost 2 bases and 4 bases, there was a span of 9 bases. CDR3 length: 14 residues. Per the germline V gene, CDR1 is MDHEN and CDR2 is SYDVKM. The CDR3 reads CASSLPGVYNEQFF. The CDR3 DNA reads TGTGCCAGCAGTTTACCGGGAGTATACAATGAGCAGTTCTTC. Combining the CDR3 with reference TRBV28 and TRBJ2-1 gives the whole variable domain DVKVTQSSRYLVKRTGEKVFLECVQDMDHENMFWYRQDPGLGLRLIYFSYDVKMKEKGDIPEGYSVSREKKERFSLILESASTNQTSMYLCASSLPGVYNEQFFGPGTRLTVL.

CDR3 nucleotides: TGTGCCAGCTCACCACCGGCCCCCGTTAACACTGAAGCTTTCTTT. This sequence encodes CASSPPAPVNTEAFF. The chain couples TRBV18 to TRBJ1-1; D is ambiguous. Trimming shortened V by 0 bases and J by 2 bases, and 10 bases separated the two germline ends. Germline-derived CDR1 and CDR2 are KGHSH and LQKENI. The CDR3 has 15 residues.

The V call is TRBV6-4, the J call TRBJ1-6, with a weak D call TRBD1 (6 bases). The germline gives CDR1 MRHNA, CDR2 SNTAGT. Trimming left V 0 bases short and J 10 bases short, with 16 bases between. The CDR3 extends over 16 amino acids. Here the CDR3 reads CASSDSPTGSGSPLHF. In nucleotides, the CDR3 is TGTGCCAGCAGTGACTCGCCAACAGGGAGCGGCTCACCCCTCCACTTT.

A remark on this clone: Other DNA sequences within the sample encode an identical CDR3. V gene TRBV19 combines with J gene TRBJ1-1; D unresolved. This CDR3 has 14 amino acids. CDR1 and CDR2 (germline): LNHDA, SQIVND (reference sequence). The V end was cut by 1 base, the J end by 0 bases, with 6 bases between. The CDR3 here is CASSIGVMNTEAFF. The CDR3 DNA follows: TGTGCCAGTAGTATAGGCGTAATGAACACTGAAGCTTTCTTT.